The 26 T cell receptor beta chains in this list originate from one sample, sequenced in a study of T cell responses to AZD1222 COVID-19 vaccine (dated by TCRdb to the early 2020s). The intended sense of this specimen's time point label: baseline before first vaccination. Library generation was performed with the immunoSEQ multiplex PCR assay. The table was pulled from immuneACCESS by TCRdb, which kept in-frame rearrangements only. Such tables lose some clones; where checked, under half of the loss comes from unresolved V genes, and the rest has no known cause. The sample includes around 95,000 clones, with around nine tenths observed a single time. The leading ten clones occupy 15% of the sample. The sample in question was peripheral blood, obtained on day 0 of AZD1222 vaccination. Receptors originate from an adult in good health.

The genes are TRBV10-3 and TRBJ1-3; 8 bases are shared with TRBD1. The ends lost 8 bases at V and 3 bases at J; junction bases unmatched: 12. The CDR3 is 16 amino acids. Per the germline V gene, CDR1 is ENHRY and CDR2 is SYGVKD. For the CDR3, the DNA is TGTGCCATCGGGTCTGAGGGCAGGGGGCATGGAAACACCATATATTTT. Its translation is CAIGSEGRGHGNTIYF.

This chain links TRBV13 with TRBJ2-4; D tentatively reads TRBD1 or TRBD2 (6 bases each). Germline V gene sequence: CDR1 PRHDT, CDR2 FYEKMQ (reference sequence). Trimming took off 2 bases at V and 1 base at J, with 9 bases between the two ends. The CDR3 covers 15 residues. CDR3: CASSLRGVAKNIQYF. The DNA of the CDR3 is TGTGCCAGCAGCTTAAGGGGGGTTGCCAAAAACATTCAGTACTTC.

As DNA, the CDR3 is TGTGCCAGCAGCAGCGAGCGAGGTTACGAGCAGTACTTC. This gives the protein CASSSERGYEQYF. The chain couples TRBV11-2 to TRBJ2-7, with no clear D. The germline V gene has CDR1 SGHAT and CDR2 FQNNGV. The CDR3 contains 13 residues. Trimming left V 5 bases short and J 4 bases short, with 12 bases between.

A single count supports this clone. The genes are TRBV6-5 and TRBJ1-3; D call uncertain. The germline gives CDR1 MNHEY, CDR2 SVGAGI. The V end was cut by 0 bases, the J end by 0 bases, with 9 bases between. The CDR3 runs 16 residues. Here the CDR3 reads CASSYSPQFSGNTIYF. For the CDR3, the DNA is TGTGCCAGCAGTTACTCGCCGCAGTTCTCTGGAAACACCATATATTTT.

The CDR3 DNA follows: TGCAGCGTTGAAGTAGCCTACGAGCAGTACTTC. Its translation is CSVEVAYEQYF. The chain employs TRBV29-1 and TRBJ2-7; D is uncertain. There are 11 residues in the CDR3. Germline V lookup: CDR1 SQVTM, CDR2 ANQGSEA. Trimming left V 1 base short and J 2 bases short, with 3 bases between.

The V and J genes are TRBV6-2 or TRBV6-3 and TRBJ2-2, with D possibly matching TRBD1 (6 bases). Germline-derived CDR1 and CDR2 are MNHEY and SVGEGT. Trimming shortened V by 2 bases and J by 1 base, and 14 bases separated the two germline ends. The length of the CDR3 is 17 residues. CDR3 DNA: TGTGCCAGCAGTTACGAGCGGAGGACAGTGAACACCGGGGAGCTGTTTTTT. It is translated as CASSYERRTVNTGELFF.

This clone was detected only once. As DNA, the CDR3 is TGCGCCAGCAGCTTGGCACAGGGATCGACATACGAGCAGTACTTC. This sequence encodes CASSLAQGSTYEQYF. The chain carries TRBV5-1 and TRBJ2-7, with D tentatively TRBD1 (6 bases). The length of the CDR3 is 15 residues. V dropped 0 bases and J dropped 4 bases, with 14 bases sitting between them. Germline lookup yields CDR1 SGHRS and CDR2 YFSETQ.

CDR3 nucleotides: TGTGCCAGCAGCTTAGCGACAGGGCAGAAAGCTTTCTTT. Its translation is CASSLATGQKAFF. V gene TRBV7-9 combines with J gene TRBJ1-1; 7 nucleotides line up with TRBD1. This CDR3 is built from 13 residues. Germline CDR1 reads SEHNR; CDR2 reads FQNEAQ (reference sequence). Losses at the gene ends were 0 bases for V and 9 bases for J; bases not matched to a gene: 4.

The CDR3, as DNA: TGTGCCAGCAGACCAACCGGACAGGGGGGAAGTGGCTACACCTTC. Protein: CASRPTGQGGSGYTF. The chain combines TRBV6-5 with TRBJ1-2; 10 positions agree with TRBD1. The CDR3 is 15 residues long. Germline CDR1 and CDR2: MNHEY and SVGAGI. The V and J ends lost 6 bases and 7 bases, in that order; junction bases with no gene match: 11.

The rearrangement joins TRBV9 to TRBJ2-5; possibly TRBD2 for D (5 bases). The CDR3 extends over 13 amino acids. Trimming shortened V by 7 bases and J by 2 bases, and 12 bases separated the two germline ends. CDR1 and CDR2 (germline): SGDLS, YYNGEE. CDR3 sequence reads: CASSLAIQETQYF. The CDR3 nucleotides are TGTGCCAGCTCCTTAGCGATTCAAGAGACCCAGTACTTC. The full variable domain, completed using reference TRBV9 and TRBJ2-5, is DSGVTQTPKHLITATGQRVTLRCSPRSGDLSVYWYQQSLDQGLQFLIQYYNGEERAKGNILERFSAQQFPDLHSELNLSSLELGDSALYFCASSLAIQETQYFGPGTRLLVL.

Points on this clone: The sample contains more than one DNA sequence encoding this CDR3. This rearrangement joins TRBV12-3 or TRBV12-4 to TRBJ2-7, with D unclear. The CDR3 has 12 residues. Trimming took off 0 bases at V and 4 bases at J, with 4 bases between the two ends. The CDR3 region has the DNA TGTGCCAGCAGTTTAGCTGGGTACGAGCAGTACTTC. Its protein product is CASSLAGYEQYF.

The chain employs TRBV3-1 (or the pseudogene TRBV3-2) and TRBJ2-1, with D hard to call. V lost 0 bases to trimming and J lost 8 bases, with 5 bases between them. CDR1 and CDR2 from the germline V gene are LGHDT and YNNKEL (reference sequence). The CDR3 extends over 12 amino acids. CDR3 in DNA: TGTGCCAGCAGCCAAGAAGGGTATGAGCAGTTCTTC. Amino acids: CASSQEGYEQFF.

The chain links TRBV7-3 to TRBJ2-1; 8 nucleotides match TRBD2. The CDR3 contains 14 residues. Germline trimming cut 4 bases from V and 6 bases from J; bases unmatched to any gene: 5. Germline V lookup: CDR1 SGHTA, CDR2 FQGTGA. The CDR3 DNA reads TGTGCCAGCAGCTCCCGGGGGGGTGCCAATGAGCAGTTCTTC. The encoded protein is CASSSRGGANEQFF.

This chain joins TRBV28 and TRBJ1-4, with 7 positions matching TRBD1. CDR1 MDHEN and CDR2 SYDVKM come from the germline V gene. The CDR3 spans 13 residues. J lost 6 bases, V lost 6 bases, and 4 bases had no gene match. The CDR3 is CASREGADEKLFF. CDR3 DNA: TGTGCCAGCAGAGAGGGGGCGGATGAAAAACTGTTTTTT.

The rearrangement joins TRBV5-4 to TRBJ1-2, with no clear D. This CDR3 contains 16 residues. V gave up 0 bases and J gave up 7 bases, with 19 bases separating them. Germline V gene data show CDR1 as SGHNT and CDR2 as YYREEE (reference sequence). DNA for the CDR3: TGTGCCAGCAGCTTGGATTATAGGGATCAGCTTCCTGGCTACACCTTC. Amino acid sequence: CASSLDYRDQLPGYTF. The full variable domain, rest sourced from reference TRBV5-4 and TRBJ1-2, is ETGVTQSPTHLIKTRGQQVTLRCSSQSGHNTVSWYQQALGQGPQFIFQYYREEENGRGNFPPRFSGLQFPNYSSELNVNALELDDSALYLCASSLDYRDQLPGYTFGSGTRLTVV.

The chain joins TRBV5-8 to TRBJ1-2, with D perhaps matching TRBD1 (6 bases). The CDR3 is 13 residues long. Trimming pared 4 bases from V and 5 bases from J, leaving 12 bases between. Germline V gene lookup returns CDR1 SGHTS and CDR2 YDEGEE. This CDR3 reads CASSAGTLYGYTF. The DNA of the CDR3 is TGTGCCAGCAGCGCGGGGACACTTTATGGCTACACCTTC.

CDR3: CASSVASGGRYGELFF. The CDR3 nucleotides are TGTGCCAGCAGCGTAGCCAGCGGGGGTAGATACGGGGAGCTGTTTTTT. This chain links TRBV9 with TRBJ2-2; TRBD2 matches 8 bases. Germline V gene sequence: CDR1 SGDLS, CDR2 YYNGEE. CDR3 size: 16 residues. Unmatched junction bases numbered 8, after V lost 0 bases and J lost 7 bases.

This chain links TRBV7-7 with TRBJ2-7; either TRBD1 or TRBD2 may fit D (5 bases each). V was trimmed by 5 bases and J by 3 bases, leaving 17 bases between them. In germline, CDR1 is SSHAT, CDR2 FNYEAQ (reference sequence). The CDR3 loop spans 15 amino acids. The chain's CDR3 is CASSLGGSGLYEQYF. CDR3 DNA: TGTGCCAGCAGCCTTGGGGGTTCTGGACTCTACGAGCAGTACTTC.

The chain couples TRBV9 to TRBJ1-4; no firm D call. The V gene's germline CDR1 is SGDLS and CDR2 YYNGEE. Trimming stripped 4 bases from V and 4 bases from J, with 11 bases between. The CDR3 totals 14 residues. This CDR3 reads CASSISTVNEKLFF. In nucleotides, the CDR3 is TGTGCCAGCAGCATTTCGACGGTTAATGAAAAACTGTTTTTT.

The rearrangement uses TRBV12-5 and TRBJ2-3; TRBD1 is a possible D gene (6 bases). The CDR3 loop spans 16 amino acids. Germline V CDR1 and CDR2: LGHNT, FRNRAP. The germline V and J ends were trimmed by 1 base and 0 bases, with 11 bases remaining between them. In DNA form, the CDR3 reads TGTGCTAGTGGTTTGGAGGACAGAGATAGCACAGATACGCAGTATTTT. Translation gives CASGLEDRDSTDTQYF.

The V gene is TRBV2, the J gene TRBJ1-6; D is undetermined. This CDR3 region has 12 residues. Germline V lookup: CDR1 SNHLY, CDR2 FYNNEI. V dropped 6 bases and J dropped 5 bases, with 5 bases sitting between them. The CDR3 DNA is TGTGCCAGCAGGGATGATAATTCACCCCTCCACTTT. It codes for CASRDDNSPLHF.

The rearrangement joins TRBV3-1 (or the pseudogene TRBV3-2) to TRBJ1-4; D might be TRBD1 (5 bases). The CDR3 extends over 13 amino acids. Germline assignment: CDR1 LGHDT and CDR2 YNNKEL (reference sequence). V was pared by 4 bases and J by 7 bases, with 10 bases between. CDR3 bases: TGTGCCAGCAGCCTCCAGGGCGGTGAAAAACTGTTTTTT. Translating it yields CASSLQGGEKLFF.

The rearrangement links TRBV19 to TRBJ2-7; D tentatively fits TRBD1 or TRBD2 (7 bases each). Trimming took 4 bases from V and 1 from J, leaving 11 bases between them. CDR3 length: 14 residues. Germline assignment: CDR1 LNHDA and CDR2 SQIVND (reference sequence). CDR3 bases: TGTGCCAGTAGTACGCAGGGGGGGTCCTACGAGCAGTACTTC. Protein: CASSTQGGSYEQYF.

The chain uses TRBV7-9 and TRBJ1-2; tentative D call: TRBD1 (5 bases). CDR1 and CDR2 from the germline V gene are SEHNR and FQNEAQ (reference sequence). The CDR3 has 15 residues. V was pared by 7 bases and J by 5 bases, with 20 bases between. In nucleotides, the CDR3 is TGTGCCAGCACGGAGGGGAGTGGTGATCTATATGGCTACACCTTC. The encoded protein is CASTEGSGDLYGYTF.

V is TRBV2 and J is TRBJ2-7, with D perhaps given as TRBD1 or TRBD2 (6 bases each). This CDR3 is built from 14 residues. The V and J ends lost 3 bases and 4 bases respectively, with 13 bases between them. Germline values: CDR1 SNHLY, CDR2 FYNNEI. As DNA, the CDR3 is TGTGCCAGCAGTGAGCAGGGGACTCTGTACGAGCAGTACTTC. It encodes CASSEQGTLYEQYF. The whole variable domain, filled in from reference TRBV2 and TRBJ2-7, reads EPEVTQTPSHQVTQMGQEVILRCVPISNHLYFYWYRQILGQKVEFLVSFYNNEISEKSEIFDDQFSVERPDGSNFTLKIRSTKLEDSAMYFCASSEQGTLYEQYFGPGTRLTVT.

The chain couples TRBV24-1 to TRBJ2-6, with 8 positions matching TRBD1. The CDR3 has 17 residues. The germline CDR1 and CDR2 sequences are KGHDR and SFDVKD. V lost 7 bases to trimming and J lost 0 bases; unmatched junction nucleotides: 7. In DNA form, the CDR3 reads TGTGCCACCAGGGGGGACAGGACGAGCTCTGGGGCCAACGTCCTGACTTTC. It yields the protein CATRGDRTSSGANVLTF.